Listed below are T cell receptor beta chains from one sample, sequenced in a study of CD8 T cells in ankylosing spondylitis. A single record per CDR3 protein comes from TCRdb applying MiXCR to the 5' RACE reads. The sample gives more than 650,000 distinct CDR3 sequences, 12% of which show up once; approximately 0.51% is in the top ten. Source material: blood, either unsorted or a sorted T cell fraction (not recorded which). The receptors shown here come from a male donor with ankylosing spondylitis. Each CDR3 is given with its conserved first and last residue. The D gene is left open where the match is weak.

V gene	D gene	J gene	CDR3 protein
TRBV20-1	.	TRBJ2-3	CSAPQSGTDTQYF
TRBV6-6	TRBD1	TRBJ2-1	CASSYTGENEQFF
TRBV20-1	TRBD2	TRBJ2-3	CSAVTPSGRGGTDTQYF
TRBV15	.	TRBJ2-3	CATSRDYTTKRDTQYF
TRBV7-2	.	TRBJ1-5	CASSKGPHQPQHF
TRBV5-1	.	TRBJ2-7	CASRSPGASSYEQYF
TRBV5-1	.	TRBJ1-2	CASSKDSTNYGYTF
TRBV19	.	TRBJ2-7	CASSTPGHSYEQYF
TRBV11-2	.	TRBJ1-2	CASSFWPPVAYGYTF
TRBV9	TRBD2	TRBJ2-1	CASSAVGTSGYNEQFF
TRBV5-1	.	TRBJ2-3	CASSLWGGPDTDTQYF
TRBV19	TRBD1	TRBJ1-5	CASSSGTVVYQPQHF
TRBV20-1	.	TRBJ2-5	CSARDRNRETQYF
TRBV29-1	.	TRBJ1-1	CSVEGLRVEAFF